This TCR beta chain stems from a study of early T cells in non-severe SARS-CoV-2 infection. This CDR3 has 14 residues. V was shortened by 1 base and J by 7 bases, with 11 bases between the two germline ends. In TCRdb, the 5' RACE reads were re-called with MiXCR into one record per CDR3 protein. The profile shows 70,000 to 85,000 distinct CDR3 sequences, around an eighth of them singletons. Sequences were obtained from whole blood. The receptor was isolated from an adult who was a healthcare worker with PCR-confirmed SARS-CoV-2 infection or an uninfected control (not recorded which). The V call is TRBV12-3 or TRBV12-4, the J call TRBJ1-5; a weak D match, TRBD1 (5 bases). The CDR3 bases are TGTGCCAGCAGTTTAGTAGGGGAAGGCCAGCCCCAGCATTTT. It translates to CASSLVGEGQPQHF.